Following are 10 T cell receptor beta chains from one sample sequenced in a study of blood T cell repertoires in COVID-19. Assay: immunoSEQ multiplex PCR; the TCRdb copy retains only in-frame clones and omits some. The sample has some 330,000 clones; around 84% are singletons. Sequencing was carried out using PBMCs or T cells enriched from blood (not recorded which). The receptors were gathered from a man aged 30 to 45 who had recovered from COVID-19.

The chain couples TRBV7-9 to TRBJ2-3; 10 positions match TRBD1. With V trimmed by 6 bases and J by 4 bases, 7 bases remained unmatched. There are 15 residues in the CDR3. CDR1 SEHNR and CDR2 FQNEAQ come from the germline V gene (reference sequence). The CDR3 DNA is TGTGCCAGCAGTTTTGACAGGGGGCTCCCAGATACGCAGTATTTT. It specifies CASSFDRGLPDTQYF.

DNA of the CDR3: TGTGCCGCCGGAATTAAAGGAGCAAGCTACACCTTC. This gives the protein CAAGIKGASYTF. V usage is TRBV6-5 and J usage is TRBJ1-2; D ambiguous. From germline, CDR1 is MNHEY and CDR2 SVGAGI. V was shortened by 11 bases and J by 9 bases, with 19 bases between the two germline ends. The CDR3 is 12 amino acids.

This clone was recorded only once. J is TRBJ1-1 and V is TRBV4-1; D possibly corresponds to TRBD1 (6 bases). This CDR3 region has 16 residues. Trimming shortened V by 1 base and J by 2 bases, and 14 bases separated the two germline ends. From germline, CDR1 is MGHRA and CDR2 YSYEKL. CDR3 sequence: CASSQGLRDTNTEAFF. CDR3 DNA: TGCGCCAGCAGCCAAGGGCTTAGGGACACCAACACTGAAGCTTTCTTT.

The rearrangement joins TRBV4-1 to TRBJ2-2, with a tentative D call TRBD1 (6 bases). Trimming left V 4 bases short and J 7 bases short, with 16 bases between. The V gene's germline CDR1 is MGHRA and CDR2 YSYEKL. The CDR3 totals 15 residues. The CDR3 region is CASSRRTDFDGELFF. The CDR3 DNA reads as TGCGCCAGCAGCCGTCGGACAGATTTCGACGGGGAGCTGTTTTTT.

The chain couples TRBV5-1 to TRBJ1-4; 7 bases agree with TRBD1. The CDR3 is made up of 13 amino acids. Germline CDR1 is SGHRS and CDR2 is YFSETQ. The J segment lost 7 bases and the V segment lost 4 bases, leaving 4 bases of the junction unmatched. This chain's CDR3 is CASSQEGAEKLFF. The CDR3 nucleotides read TGCGCCAGCAGCCAGGAGGGGGCTGAAAAACTGTTTTTT.

The chain links TRBV6-5 to TRBJ1-6; no firm D call. The V and J ends lost 2 bases and 8 bases respectively, with 13 bases between them. From germline, CDR1 is MNHEY and CDR2 SVGAGI. The CDR3 consists of 15 residues. Written as DNA, the CDR3 is TGTGCCAGCAGTTACAGCCCCGGGGAGGATTCACCCCTCCACTTT. Encoded protein: CASSYSPGEDSPLHF.

The chain couples TRBV27 to TRBJ2-1; D is uncertain. The CDR3 is 13 residues long. CDR1 MNHEY and CDR2 SMNVEV come from the germline V gene (reference sequence). V lost 8 bases, J lost 2 bases, and 10 bases lay in between. CDR3: CASGVFAYNEQFF. CDR3 nucleotides: TGTGCCAGCGGAGTGTTCGCCTACAATGAGCAGTTCTTC.

The genes are TRBV18 and TRBJ2-7; 9 bases align to TRBD2. The V gene end was trimmed by 5 bases and the J gene end by 2 bases; junction bases not matched to a gene: 7. Germline CDR1 reads KGHSH; CDR2 reads LQKENI. This CDR3 is 15 amino acids long. The DNA for the CDR3 is TGTGCCAGCTCATCGCCTAGCGGGACTACCTACGAGCAGTACTTC. It is translated as CASSSPSGTTYEQYF. Supplemented by reference TRBV18 and TRBJ2-7, the full variable domain reads NAGVMQNPRHLVRRRGQEARLRCSPMKGHSHVYWYRQLPEEGLKFMVYLQKENIIDESGMPKERFSAEFPKEGPSILRIQQVVRGDSAAYFCASSSPSGTTYEQYFGPGTRLTVT.

This sequence joins TRBV12-3 or TRBV12-4 and TRBJ2-5; D remains unclear. V was clipped by 3 bases and J by 1 base, with 3 bases between them. The CDR3 is made up of 12 amino acids. CDR3 region: CASSFGQETQYF. The CDR3 bases are TGTGCCAGCAGTTTCGGCCAAGAGACCCAGTACTTC.

The chain uses TRBV21-1 and TRBJ2-7; TRBD1, the table's D call, lacks a check against the DNA. TRBV21-1 is recorded as a pseudogene. The CDR3 has 14 residues. The CDR3 DNA is TGTGCCAGCAGCCTTGCGCAGGGTCACAACGAGCAGTACTTC. This sequence encodes CASSLAQGHNEQYF.